A selection of T cell receptor beta chains follows, all from one sample in a study of control samples from healthy donors and cancer patients. This table comes from immunoSEQ multiplex PCR, and its TCRdb copy is limited to in-frame clones, with some not included. The sample lists 100,000 to 150,000 clones, just under 95% occurring once. The sequenced material came from blood. Every receptor here comes from a man aged 18 to 30 in good health. The CDR3 runs from the conserved cysteine through the conserved F or W. A D gene is named only where the DNA matches it firmly. A clone size is listed for some rows: how often the clone was seen (once, few, many), or a class if it is expanded.

cdr3_aa: CASSLETGNNQPQHF; cdr3_nt: TGCGCCAGCAGCTTGGAGACAGGAAACAATCAGCCCCAGCATTTT; clone_size: -; d_call: -; v_call: TRBV5-1; j_call: TRBJ1-5
cdr3_aa: CAWSLSRGVGQYF; cdr3_nt: TGTGCCTGGAGCCTCTCTCGTGGGGTTGGGCAGTACTTC; clone_size: once; d_call: -; v_call: TRBV30; j_call: TRBJ2-7
cdr3_aa: CASSFTSGDPGELFF; cdr3_nt: TGTGCCAGCAGCTTCACTAGCGGGGATCCCGGGGAGCTGTTTTTT; clone_size: -; d_call: TRBD2; v_call: TRBV11-3; j_call: TRBJ2-2
cdr3_aa: CASSGTGFSPLHF; cdr3_nt: TGCGCCAGCAGCGGAACAGGGTTTTCACCCCTCCACTTT; clone_size: -; d_call: -; v_call: TRBV5-1; j_call: TRBJ1-6
cdr3_aa: CASSSDRGYNEQFF; cdr3_nt: TGTGCCAGCAGCTCGGACAGGGGCTACAATGAGCAGTTCTTC; clone_size: -; d_call: TRBD1; v_call: TRBV7-9; j_call: TRBJ2-1
cdr3_aa: CASSPYHPGALPLSGELFF; cdr3_nt: TGTGCCAGTAGCCCATATCACCCGGGAGCCCTACCCCTCTCCGGGGAGCTGTTTTTT; clone_size: -; d_call: -; v_call: TRBV19; j_call: TRBJ2-2
cdr3_aa: CASSLAEDSPLHF; cdr3_nt: TGCGCCAGCAGCTTGGCTGAAGATTCACCCCTCCACTTT; clone_size: -; d_call: -; v_call: TRBV5-1; j_call: TRBJ1-6
cdr3_aa: CASSQGSSGGADEQFF; cdr3_nt: TGTGCCAGCAGCCAAGGATCTAGCGGGGGGGCGGATGAGCAGTTCTTC; clone_size: -; d_call: TRBD2; v_call: TRBV4-2; j_call: TRBJ2-1
cdr3_aa: CASSFGLSRWLFF; cdr3_nt: TGTGCCAGCAGCTTCGGACTCTCGAGGTGGCTGTTTTTT; clone_size: -; d_call: -; v_call: TRBV3-1/TRBV3-2; j_call: TRBJ2-2
cdr3_aa: CASSLTPDLEQFF; cdr3_nt: TGTGCCAGCAGCTTAACTCCTGACCTCGAGCAGTTCTTC; clone_size: -; d_call: -; v_call: TRBV7-3; j_call: TRBJ2-1
cdr3_aa: CASSLVPGPNSPLHF; cdr3_nt: TGTGCCAGCAGCTTGGTTCCGGGTCCCAATTCACCCCTCCACTTT; clone_size: -; d_call: -; v_call: TRBV5-6; j_call: TRBJ1-6
cdr3_aa: CASSRFGSIDVLTF; cdr3_nt: TGCGCCAGCAGCCGCTTCGGGAGTATCGACGTCCTGACTTTC; clone_size: -; d_call: -; v_call: TRBV5-1; j_call: TRBJ2-6
cdr3_aa: CASSQDPPGTSTDTQYF; cdr3_nt: TGCGCCAGCAGCCAAGACCCTCCCGGGACTTCCACAGATACGCAGTATTTT; clone_size: -; d_call: -; v_call: TRBV4-1; j_call: TRBJ2-3
cdr3_aa: CASGTTGEQETQYF; cdr3_nt: TGCGCCAGCGGAACAACAGGGGAGCAAGAGACCCAGTACTTC; clone_size: once; d_call: TRBD1; v_call: TRBV5-1; j_call: TRBJ2-5
cdr3_aa: CASAGTGVTGELFF; cdr3_nt: TGTGCCAGCGCCGGGACAGGGGTAACCGGGGAGCTGTTTTTT; clone_size: -; d_call: TRBD1; v_call: TRBV2; j_call: TRBJ2-2
cdr3_aa: CAWSTFRTSGGTQETQYF; cdr3_nt: TGTGCCTGGAGTACCTTTCGGACTAGCGGGGGGACTCAAGAGACCCAGTACTTC; clone_size: -; d_call: TRBD2; v_call: TRBV30; j_call: TRBJ2-5